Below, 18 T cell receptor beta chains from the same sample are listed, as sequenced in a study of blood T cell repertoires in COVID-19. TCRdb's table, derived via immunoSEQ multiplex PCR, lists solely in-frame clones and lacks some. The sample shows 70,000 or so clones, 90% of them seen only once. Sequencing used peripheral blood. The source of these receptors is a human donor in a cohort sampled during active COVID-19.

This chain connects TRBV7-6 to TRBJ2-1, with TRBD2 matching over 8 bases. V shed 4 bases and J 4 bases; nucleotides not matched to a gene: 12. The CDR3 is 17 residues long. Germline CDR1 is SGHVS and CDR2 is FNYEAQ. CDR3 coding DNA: TGTGCCAGCAGCTCCAGACTAAGCGGGAGATCATACAATGAGCAGTTCTTC. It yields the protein CASSSRLSGRSYNEQFF. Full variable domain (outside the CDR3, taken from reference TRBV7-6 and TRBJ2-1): GAGVSQSPRYKVTKRGQDVALRCDPISGHVSLYWYRQALGQGPEFLTYFNYEAQQDKSGLPNDRFSAERPEGSISTLTIQRTEQRDSAMYRCASSSRLSGRSYNEQFFGPGTRLTVL.

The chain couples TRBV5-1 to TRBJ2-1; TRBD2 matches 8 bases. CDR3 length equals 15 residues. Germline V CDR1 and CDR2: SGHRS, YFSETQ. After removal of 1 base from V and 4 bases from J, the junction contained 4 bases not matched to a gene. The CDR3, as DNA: TGCGCCAGCAGCTTGACCGGGGGGGATTACAATGAGCAGTTCTTC. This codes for CASSLTGGDYNEQFF.

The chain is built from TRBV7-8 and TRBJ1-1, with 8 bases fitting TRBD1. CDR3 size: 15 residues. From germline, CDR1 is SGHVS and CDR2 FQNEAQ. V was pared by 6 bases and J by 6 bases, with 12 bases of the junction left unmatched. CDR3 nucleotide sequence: TGTGCCAGCAGTTCTCTTGGACAGGGTCAATCTGAAGCTTTCTTT. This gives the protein CASSSLGQGQSEAFF.

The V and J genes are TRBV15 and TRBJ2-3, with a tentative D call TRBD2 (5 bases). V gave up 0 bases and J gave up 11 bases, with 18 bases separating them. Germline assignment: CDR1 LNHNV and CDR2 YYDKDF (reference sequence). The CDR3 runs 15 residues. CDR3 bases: TGTGCCACCAGCAGAGATTATACTTCGGGGAACGGGCAGTATTTT. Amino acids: CATSRDYTSGNGQYF. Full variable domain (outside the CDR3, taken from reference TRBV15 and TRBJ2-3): DAMVIQNPRYQVTQFGKPVTLSCSQTLNHNVMYWYQQKSSQAPKLLFHYYDKDFNNEADTPDNFQSRRPNTSFCFLDIRSPGLGDTAMYLCATSRDYTSGNGQYFGPGTRLTVL.

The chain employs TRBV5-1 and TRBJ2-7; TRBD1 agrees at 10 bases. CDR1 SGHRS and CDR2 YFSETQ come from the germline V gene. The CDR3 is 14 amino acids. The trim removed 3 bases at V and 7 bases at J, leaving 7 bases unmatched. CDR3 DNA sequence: TGCGCCAGCAGCTACCCGGGACAGGGGAGGGAGCAGTACTTC. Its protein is CASSYPGQGREQYF.

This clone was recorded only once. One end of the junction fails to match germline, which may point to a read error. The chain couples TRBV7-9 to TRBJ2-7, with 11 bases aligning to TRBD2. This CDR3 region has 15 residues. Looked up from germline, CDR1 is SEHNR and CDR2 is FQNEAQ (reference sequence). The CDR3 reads CASTLSSGRSDEQYF. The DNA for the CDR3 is TGTGCCAGCACCTTATCTAGCGGGAGGTCCGACGAGCAGTACTTC.

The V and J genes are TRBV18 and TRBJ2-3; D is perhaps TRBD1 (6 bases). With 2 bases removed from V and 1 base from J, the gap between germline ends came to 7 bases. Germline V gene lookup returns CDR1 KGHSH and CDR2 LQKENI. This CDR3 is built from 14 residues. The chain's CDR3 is CASSPRQGTDTQYF. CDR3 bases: TGTGCCAGCTCACCAAGACAGGGCACAGATACGCAGTATTTT.

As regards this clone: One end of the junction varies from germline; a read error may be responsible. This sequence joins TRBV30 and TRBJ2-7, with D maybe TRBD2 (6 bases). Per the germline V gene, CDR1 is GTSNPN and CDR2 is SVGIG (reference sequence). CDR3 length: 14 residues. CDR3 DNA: TGTGCCTGGAGTGTAGTCCTACGTCGAAGACTAGTCCGCTTC. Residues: CAWSVVLRRRLVRF.

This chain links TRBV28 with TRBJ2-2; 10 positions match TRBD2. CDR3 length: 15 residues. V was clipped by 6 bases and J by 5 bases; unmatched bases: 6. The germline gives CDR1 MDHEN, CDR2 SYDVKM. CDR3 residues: CASRPSGRETGELFF. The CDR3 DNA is TGTGCCAGCAGGCCTAGCGGGAGAGAGACCGGGGAGCTGTTTTTT.

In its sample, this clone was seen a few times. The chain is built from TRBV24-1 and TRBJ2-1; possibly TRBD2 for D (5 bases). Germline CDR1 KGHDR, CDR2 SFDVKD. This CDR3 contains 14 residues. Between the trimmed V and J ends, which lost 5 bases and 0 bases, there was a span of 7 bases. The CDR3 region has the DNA TGTGCCACCAGTGGCGGGTTCTCCTACAATGAGCAGTTCTTC. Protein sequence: CATSGGFSYNEQFF.

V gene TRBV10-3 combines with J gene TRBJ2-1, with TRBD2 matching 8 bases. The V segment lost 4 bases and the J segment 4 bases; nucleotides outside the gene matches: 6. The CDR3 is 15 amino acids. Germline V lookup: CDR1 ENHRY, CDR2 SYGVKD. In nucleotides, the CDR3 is TGTGCCATCAGTGTCTTGGCGGGAGGATACAATGAGCAGTTCTTC. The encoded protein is CAISVLAGGYNEQFF.

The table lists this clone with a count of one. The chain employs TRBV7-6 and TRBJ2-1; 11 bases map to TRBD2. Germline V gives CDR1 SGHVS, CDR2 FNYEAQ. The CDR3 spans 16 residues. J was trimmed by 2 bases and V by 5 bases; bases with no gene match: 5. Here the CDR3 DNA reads TGTGCCAGCAGCCTGGCGACTAGCGGGACCTACAATGAGCAGTTCTTC. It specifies CASSLATSGTYNEQFF.

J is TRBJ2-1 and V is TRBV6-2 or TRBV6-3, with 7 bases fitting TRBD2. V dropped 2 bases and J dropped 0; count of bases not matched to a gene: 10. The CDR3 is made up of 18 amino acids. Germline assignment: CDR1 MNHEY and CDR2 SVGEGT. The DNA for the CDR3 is TGTGCCAGCAGTTACGCACGAGGCGGGAGTATCTCCTACAATGAGCAGTTCTTC. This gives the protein CASSYARGGSISYNEQFF.

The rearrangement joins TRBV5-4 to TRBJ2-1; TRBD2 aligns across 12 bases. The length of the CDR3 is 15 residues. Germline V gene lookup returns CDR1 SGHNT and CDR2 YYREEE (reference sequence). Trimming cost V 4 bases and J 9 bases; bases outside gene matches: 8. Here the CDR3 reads CASSGSSGRAGEQFF. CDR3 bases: TGTGCCAGCAGCGGATCTAGCGGGAGGGCAGGTGAGCAGTTCTTC.

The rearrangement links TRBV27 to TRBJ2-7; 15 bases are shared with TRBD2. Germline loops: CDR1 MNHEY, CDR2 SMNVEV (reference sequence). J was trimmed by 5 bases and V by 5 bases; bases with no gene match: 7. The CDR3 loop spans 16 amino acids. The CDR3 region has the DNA TGTGCCAGCAGTCCCGGGACTAGCGGGAGGATCCACGAGCAGTACTTC. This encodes CASSPGTSGRIHEQYF.

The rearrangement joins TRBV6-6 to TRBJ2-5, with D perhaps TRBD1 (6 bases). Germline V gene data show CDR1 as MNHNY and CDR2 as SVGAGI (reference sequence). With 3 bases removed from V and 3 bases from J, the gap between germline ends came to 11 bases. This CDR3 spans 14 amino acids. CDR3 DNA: TGTGCCAGCAGTTATACTACAGGGAAAGAGACCCAGTACTTC. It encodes CASSYTTGKETQYF.

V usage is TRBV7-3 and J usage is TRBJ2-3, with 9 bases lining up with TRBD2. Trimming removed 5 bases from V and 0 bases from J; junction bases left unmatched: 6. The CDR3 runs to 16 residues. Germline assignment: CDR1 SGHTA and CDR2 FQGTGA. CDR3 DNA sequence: TGTGCCAGCAGCCCGGGGGCGGGAGGGAGCACAGATACGCAGTATTTT. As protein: CASSPGAGGSTDTQYF. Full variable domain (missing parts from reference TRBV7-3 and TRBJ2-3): GAGVSQTPSNKVTEKGKYVELRCDPISGHTALYWYRQSLGQGPEFLIYFQGTGAADDSGLPNDRFFAVRPEGSVSTLKIQRTERGDSAVYLCASSPGAGGSTDTQYFGPGTRLTVL.

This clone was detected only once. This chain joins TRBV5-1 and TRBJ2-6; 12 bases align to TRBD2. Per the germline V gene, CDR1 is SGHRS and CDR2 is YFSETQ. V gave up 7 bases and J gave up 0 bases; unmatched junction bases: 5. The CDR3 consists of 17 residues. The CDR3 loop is CASWGLAGPSGANVLTF. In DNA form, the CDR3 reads TGCGCCAGCTGGGGACTAGCGGGCCCCTCTGGGGCCAACGTCCTGACTTTC.